This T cell receptor (beta chain) comes out of a study of CD8+ T cells in alopecia areata. cDNA serving as the sequencing template came from extracted, reverse transcribed RNA. Here immunoSEQ multiplex PCR was the method, and the copy in TCRdb shows in-frame clones only, minus some. The repertoire holds roughly 110,000 clones, with about 60% as singletons. The germline gives CDR1 SGDLS, CDR2 YYNGEE. The junction had 3 bases not matched to a gene; V was cut back by 1 base and J by 4 bases. CDR3 length: 17 residues. Treatment in this sample: oral pan-JAK inhibitor, 5-10 mg twice daily. The J gene is TRBJ2-1, the V gene TRBV9; 15 positions agree with TRBD2. This TCR was recovered from a human donor with alopecia areata. Here the sequenced sample was CD8+ T cells sorted from blood, taken at week 24, from a patient treated with tofacitinib. CDR3 protein: CASSVLGLAGGYNEQFF. In DNA form, the CDR3 reads TGTGCCAGCAGCGTACTAGGACTAGCGGGGGGGTACAATGAGCAGTTCTTC.